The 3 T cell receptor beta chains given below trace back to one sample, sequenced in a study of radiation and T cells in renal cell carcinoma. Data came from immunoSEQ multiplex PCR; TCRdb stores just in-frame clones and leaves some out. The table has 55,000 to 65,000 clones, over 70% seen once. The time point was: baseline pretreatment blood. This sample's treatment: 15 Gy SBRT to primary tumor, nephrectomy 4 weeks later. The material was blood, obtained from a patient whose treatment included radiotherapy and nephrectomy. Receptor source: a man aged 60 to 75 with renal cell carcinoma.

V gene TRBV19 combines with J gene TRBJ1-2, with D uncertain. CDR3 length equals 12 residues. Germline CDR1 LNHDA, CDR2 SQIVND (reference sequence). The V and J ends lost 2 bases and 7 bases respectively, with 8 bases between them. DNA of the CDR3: TGTGCCAGTAGTATATGGGGTGTTGGCTACACCTTC. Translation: CASSIWGVGYTF.

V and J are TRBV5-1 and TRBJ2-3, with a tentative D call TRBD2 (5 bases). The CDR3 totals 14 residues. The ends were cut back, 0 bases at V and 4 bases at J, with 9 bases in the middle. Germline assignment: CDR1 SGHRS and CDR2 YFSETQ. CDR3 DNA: TGCGCCAGCAGCTTGGCCTCCGGGGCAGATACGCAGTATTTT. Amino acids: CASSLASGADTQYF.

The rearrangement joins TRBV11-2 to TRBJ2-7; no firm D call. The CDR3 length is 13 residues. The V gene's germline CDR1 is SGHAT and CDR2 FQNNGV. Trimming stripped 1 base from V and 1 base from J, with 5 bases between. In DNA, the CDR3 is TGTGCCAGCAGCTTAGCTGAATCCTACGAGCAGTACGTC. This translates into CASSLAESYEQYV.